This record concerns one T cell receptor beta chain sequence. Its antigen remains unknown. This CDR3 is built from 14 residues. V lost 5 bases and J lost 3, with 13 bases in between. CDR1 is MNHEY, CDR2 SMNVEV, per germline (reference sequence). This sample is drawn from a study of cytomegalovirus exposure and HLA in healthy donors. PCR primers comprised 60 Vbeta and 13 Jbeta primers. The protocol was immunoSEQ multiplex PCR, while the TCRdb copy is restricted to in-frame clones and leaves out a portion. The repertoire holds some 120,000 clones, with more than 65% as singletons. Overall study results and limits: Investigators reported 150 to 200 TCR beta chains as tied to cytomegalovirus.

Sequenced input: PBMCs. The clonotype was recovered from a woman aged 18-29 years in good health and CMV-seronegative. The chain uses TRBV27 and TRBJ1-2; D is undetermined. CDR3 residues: CASSMRSQYYGYTF. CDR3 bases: TGTGCCAGCAGTATGCGATCTCAATACTATGGCTACACCTTC.